The subject of this entry is one TCR beta chain. Its antigen remains unknown. The immunoSEQ assay was version 4, run in survey mode. The method was immunoSEQ multiplex PCR; TCRdb's version includes in-frame clones alone and lacks a portion of them. The table shows tens of thousands of clones, with roughly four fifths occurring only once. Germline values: CDR1 SQVTM, CDR2 ANQGSEA. The CDR3 is made up of 14 amino acids. V dropped 7 bases and J dropped 4; count of bases not matched to a gene: 11. This sample is drawn from a study of persistence of HIV-infected CD4 T cells. Overlapping HIV-1 Gag 15-mer peptides at 1 ug per peptide per mL were used. Sorted nonresponding memory CD4+ T cells were CD40L-negative, CD69-negative, CD45RO-high.

The chain combines TRBV29-1 with TRBJ1-2; 8 nucleotides line up with TRBD1. This TCR was recovered from an adult woman with HIV who was CMV-seropositive. Sequenced material: CD4+ T cells sorted from PBMCs after roughly 18-hour stimulation, taken from a patient who received antiretroviral therapy. The CDR3, as DNA: TGCAGCGCCCAGACAGGGGCCGGAGGCTATGGCTACACCTTC. Translating gives CSAQTGAGGYGYTF.